This TCR beta chain was sequenced for a study of blood T cells in healthy people across ages. Background on the study: Template switching picked up about one barcoded beta molecule for each two T cells. General study points: Higher diversity and more naive CD4+ cells were features of long-lived donors, compared to aged donors.

With each sample, at least 5 micrograms of total RNA were extracted. Primed by a sample-barcoded 5' primer and a J-beta primer mix, a second PCR proceeded for about 6 to 12 cycles. Each cDNA molecule, via a template-switch adaptor with 12 random nucleotides, was tagged. Using its own MiXCR run on the 5' RACE reads, TCRdb lists one record per CDR3 protein. Of 1.5 million to 2 million distinct CDR3 sequences listed, about 30% are singletons. Germline values: CDR1 MNHNY, CDR2 SVGAGI (reference sequence). This CDR3 region has 16 residues. About this clonotype: Its antigen is unidentified.

Sequenced material: blood. This sequence joins TRBV6-6 and TRBJ2-4, with D possibly matching TRBD2 (6 bases). The DNA end is a closer match to TRBJ2-7, so the J assignment may be wrong. The sequence was obtained from a woman aged 30 to 39 in good health. CDR3 in amino acids: CASISPGRDSLAEQYF. Written as DNA, the CDR3 is TGTGCCAGCATTTCCCCTGGCAGGGACTCTCTGGCCGAGCAGTACTTC.